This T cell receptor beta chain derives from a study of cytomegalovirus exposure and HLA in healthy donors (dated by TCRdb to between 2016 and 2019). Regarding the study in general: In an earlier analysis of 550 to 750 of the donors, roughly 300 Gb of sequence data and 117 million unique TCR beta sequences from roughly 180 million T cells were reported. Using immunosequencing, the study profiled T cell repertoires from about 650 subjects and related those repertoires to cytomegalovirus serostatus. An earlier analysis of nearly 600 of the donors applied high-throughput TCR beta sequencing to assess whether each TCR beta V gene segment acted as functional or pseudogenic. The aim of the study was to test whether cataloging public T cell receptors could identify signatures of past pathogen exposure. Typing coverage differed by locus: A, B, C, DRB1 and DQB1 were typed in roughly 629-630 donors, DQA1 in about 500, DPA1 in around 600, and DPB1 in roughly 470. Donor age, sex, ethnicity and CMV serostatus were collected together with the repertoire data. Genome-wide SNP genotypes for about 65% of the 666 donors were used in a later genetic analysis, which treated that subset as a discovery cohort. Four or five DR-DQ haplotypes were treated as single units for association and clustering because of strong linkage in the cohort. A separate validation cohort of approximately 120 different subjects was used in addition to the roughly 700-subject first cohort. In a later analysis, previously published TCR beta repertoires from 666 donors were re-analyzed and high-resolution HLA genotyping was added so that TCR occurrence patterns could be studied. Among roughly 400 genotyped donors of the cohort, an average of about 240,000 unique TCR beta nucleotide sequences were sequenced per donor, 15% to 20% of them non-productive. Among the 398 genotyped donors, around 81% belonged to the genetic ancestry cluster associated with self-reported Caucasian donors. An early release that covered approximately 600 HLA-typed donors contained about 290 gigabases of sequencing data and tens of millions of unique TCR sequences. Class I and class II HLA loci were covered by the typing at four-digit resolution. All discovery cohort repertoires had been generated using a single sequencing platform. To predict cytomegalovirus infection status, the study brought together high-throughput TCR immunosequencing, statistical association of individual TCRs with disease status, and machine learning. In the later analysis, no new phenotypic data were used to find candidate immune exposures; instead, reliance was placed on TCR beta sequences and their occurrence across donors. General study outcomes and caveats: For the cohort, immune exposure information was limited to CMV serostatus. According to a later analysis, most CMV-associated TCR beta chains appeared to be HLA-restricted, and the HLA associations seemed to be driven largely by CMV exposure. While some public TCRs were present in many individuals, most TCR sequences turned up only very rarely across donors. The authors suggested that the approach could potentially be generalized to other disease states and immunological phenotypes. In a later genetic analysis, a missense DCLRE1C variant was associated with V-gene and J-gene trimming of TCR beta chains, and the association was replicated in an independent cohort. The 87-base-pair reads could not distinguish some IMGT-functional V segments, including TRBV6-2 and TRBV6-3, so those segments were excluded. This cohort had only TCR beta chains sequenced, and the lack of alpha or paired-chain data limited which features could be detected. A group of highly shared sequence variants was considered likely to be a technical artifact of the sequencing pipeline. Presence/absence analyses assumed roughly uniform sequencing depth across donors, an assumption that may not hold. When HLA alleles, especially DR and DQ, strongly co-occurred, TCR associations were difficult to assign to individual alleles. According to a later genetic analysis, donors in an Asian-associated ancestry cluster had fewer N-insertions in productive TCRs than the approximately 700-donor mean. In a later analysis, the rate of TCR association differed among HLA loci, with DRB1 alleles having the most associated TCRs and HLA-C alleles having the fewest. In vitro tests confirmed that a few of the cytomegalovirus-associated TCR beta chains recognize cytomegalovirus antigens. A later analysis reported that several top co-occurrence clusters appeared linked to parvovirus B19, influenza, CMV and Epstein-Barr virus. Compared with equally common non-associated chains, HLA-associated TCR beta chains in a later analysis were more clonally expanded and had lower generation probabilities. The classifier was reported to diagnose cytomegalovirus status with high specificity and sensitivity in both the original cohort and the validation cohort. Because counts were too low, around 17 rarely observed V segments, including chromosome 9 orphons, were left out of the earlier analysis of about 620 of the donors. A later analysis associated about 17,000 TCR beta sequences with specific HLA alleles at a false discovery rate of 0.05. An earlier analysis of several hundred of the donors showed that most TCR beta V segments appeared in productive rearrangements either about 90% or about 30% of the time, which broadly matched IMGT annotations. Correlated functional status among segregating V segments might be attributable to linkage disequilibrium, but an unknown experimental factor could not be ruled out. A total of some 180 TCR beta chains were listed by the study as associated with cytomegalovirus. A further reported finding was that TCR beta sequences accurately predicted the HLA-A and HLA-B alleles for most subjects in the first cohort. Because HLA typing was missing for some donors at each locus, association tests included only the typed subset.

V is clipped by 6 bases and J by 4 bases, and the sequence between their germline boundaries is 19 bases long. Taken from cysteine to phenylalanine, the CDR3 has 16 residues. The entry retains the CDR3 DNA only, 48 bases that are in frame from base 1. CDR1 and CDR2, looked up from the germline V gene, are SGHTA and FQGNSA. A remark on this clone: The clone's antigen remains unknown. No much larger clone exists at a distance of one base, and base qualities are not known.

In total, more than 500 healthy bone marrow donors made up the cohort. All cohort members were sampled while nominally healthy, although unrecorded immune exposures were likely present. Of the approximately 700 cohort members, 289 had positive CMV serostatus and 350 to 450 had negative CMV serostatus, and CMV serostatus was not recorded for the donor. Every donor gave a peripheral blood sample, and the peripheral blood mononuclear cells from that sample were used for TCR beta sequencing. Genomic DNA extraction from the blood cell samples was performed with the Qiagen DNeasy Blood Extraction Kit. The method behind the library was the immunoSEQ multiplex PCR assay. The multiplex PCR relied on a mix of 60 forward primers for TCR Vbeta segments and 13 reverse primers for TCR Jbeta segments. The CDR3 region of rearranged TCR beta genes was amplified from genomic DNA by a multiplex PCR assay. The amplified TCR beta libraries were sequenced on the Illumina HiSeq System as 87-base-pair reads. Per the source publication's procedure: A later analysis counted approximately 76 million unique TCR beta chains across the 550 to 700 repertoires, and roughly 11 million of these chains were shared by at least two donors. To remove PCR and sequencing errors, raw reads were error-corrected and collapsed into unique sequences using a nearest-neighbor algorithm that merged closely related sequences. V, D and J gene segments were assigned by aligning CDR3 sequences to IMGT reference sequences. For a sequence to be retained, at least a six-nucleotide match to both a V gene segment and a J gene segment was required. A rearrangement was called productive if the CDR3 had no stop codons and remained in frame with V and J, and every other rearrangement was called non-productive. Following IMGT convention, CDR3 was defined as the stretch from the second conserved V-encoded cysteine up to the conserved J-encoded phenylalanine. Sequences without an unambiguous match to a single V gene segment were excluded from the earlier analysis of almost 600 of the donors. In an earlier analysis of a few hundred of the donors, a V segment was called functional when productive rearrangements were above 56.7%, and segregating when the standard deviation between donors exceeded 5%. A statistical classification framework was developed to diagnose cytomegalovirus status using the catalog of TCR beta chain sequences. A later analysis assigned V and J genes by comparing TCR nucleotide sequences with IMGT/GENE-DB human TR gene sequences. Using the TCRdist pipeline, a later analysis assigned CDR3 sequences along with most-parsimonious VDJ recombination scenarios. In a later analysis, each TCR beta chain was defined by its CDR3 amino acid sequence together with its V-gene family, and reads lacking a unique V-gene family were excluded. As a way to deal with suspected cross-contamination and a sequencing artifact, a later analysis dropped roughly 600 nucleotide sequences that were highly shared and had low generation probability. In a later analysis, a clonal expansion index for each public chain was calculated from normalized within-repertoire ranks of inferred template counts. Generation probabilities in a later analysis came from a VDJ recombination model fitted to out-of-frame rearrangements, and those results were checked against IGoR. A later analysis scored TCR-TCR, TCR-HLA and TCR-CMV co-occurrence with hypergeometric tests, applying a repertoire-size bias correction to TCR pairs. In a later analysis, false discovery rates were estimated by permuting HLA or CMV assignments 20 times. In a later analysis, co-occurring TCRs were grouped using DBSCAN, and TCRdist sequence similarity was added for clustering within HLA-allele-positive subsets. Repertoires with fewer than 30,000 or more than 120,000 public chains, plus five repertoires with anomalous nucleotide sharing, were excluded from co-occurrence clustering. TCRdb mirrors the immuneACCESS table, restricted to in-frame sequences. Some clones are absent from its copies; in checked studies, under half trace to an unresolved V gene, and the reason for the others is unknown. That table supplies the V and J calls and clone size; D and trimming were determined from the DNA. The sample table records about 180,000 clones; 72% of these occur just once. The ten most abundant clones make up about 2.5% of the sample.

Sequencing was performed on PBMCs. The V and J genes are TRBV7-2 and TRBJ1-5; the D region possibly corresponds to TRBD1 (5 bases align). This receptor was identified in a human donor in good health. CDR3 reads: CASSPWGDSANQPQHF. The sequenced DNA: TGTGCCAGCAGTCCCTGGGGCGACAGCGCAAATCAGCCCCAGCATTTT.